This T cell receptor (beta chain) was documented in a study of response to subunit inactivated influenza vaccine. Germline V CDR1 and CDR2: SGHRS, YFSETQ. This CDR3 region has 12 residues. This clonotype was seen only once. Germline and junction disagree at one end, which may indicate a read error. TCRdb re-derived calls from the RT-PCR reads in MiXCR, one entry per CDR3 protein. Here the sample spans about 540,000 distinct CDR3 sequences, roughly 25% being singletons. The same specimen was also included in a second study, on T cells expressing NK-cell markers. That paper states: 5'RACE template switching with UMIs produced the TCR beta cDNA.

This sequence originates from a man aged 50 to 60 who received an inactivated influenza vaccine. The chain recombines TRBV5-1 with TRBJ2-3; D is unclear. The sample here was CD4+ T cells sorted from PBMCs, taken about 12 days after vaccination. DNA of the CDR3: TGCGCCAGCAGCGGTTACACAGATACGCGGTATTTT. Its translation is CASSGYTDTRYF.